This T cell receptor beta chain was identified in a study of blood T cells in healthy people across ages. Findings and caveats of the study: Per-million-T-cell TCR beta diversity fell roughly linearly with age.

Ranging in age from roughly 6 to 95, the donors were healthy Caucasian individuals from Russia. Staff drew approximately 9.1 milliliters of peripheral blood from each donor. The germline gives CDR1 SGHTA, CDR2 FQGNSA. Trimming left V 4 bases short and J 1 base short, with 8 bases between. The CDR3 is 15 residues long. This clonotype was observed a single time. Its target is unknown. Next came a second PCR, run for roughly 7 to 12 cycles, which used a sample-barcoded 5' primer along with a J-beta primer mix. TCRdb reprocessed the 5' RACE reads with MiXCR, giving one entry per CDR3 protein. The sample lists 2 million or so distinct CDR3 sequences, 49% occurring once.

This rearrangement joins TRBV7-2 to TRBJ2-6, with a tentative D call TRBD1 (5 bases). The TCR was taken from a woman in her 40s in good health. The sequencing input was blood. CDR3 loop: CASSSRQSGANVLTF. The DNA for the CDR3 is TGTGCCAGCAGCTCCAGACAGTCTGGGGCCAACGTCCTGACTTTC.